This entry lists 24 T cell receptor beta chains sequenced from one sample in a study of blood T cell repertoires in COVID-19. Generated by immunoSEQ multiplex PCR, the TCRdb table keeps only in-frame clones and is missing some. Found here are about 220,000 clones, 80% to 90% of them singletons; the top ten hold 7% to 10%. Source material: peripheral blood. The source is a woman aged 45-65 years with acute or convalescent COVID-19.

The chain links TRBV27 to TRBJ1-2, with TRBD1 as a possible D gene (6 bases). Germline V gives CDR1 MNHEY, CDR2 SMNVEV (reference sequence). CDR3 length: 15 amino acids. The V end was cut by 4 bases, the J end by 8 bases, with 20 bases between. Here the CDR3 reads CASSSGPQGRGGYTF. The CDR3 nucleotides read TGTGCCAGCAGTTCCGGGCCTCAGGGCAGGGGAGGCTACACCTTC.

This clone was found once. The J gene is TRBJ2-2, the V gene TRBV18; no definite D call. CDR3 size: 16 residues. The germline CDR1 and CDR2 sequences are KGHSH and LQKENI. Between the trimmed V and J ends, which lost 2 bases and 6 bases, there was a span of 16 bases. CDR3 nucleotide sequence: TGTGCCAGCTCACCAACAAGCCTAGTGTTGTCCGGGGAGCTGTTTTTT. This codes for CASSPTSLVLSGELFF. Filled out from reference TRBV18 and TRBJ2-2, the complete variable domain reads NAGVMQNPRHLVRRRGQEARLRCSPMKGHSHVYWYRQLPEEGLKFMVYLQKENIIDESGMPKERFSAEFPKEGPSILRIQQVVRGDSAAYFCASSPTSLVLSGELFFGEGSRLTVL.

The chain joins TRBV29-1 to TRBJ1-2; TRBD1 might be the D (5 bases). Germline V gene data show CDR1 as SQVTM and CDR2 as ANQGSEA. This CDR3 region has 11 residues. V was trimmed by 4 bases and J by 2 bases, leaving 5 bases between them. This CDR3 is CSVGQNYGYTF. CDR3 in DNA: TGCAGCGTTGGACAGAACTATGGCTACACCTTC.

The genes are TRBV3-1 (or the pseudogene TRBV3-2) and TRBJ1-1; D not certain. The CDR3 has 14 residues. Germline V gene data show CDR1 as LGHDT and CDR2 as YNNKEL (reference sequence). Trimming stripped 0 bases from V and 2 bases from J, with 7 bases between. For the CDR3, the DNA is TGTGCCAGCAGCCAAGATCACAGAAACACTGAAGCTTTCTTT. This encodes CASSQDHRNTEAFF.

This clone appeared once. The chain recombines TRBV10-1 with TRBJ2-5; 7 bases match TRBD2. The V gene's germline CDR1 is WNHNN and CDR2 SYGVQD (reference sequence). The CDR3 consists of 15 residues. V lost 3 bases, J lost 2 bases, and 6 bases stayed unmatched. In DNA form, the CDR3 reads TGCGCCAGCAGTGAATACCGGGACTATCAAGAGACCCAGTACTTC. Protein product: CASSEYRDYQETQYF.

The V and J genes are TRBV3-1 (or the pseudogene TRBV3-2) and TRBJ2-1, with 10 bases aligning to TRBD2. The CDR3 length is 16 residues. The ends lost 4 bases at V and 4 bases at J; junction bases unmatched: 7. Germline V lookup: CDR1 LGHDT, CDR2 YNNKEL (reference sequence). The CDR3 DNA reads TGTGCCAGCAGCCGGCAACTAGCGGGAAGGTACAATGAGCAGTTCTTC. It specifies CASSRQLAGRYNEQFF.

The rearrangement links TRBV6-5 to TRBJ2-1; 10 bases map to TRBD2. The germline CDR1 and CDR2 sequences are MNHEY and SVGAGI. The ends lost 4 bases at V and 7 bases at J; junction bases unmatched: 10. There are 16 residues in the CDR3. The CDR3 region is CASSSILAGVGNEQFF. The CDR3 coding sequence is TGTGCCAGCAGTTCCATCCTAGCGGGAGTAGGGAATGAGCAGTTCTTC.

The chain uses TRBV27 and TRBJ2-7; D is possibly TRBD2 (6 bases). Germline V gives CDR1 MNHEY, CDR2 SMNVEV (reference sequence). Trimming cost V 1 base and J 0 bases, with 13 bases left between them. This CDR3 has 16 amino acids. The CDR3 loop reads CASSLLEAGSSYEQYF. CDR3 bases: TGTGCCAGCAGTTTATTGGAGGCGGGAAGCTCCTACGAGCAGTACTTC.

This sequence joins TRBV11-2 and TRBJ2-1; 9 bases align to TRBD2. Germline CDR1 is SGHAT and CDR2 is FQNNGV. The CDR3 is 17 residues long. Trimming removed 2 bases from V and 7 bases from J; junction bases left unmatched: 12. The CDR3 spells CASSLILVSGSKNEQFF. The CDR3 nucleotides read TGTGCCAGCAGCTTAATTTTAGTTAGCGGGAGCAAAAATGAGCAGTTCTTC.

Here the CDR3 DNA reads TGTGCCAGCAAGGGGACAGGGAACGAGCAGTACTTC. Amino acid sequence: CASKGTGNEQYF. The V gene is TRBV2, the J gene TRBJ2-7, with 9 bases aligning to TRBD1. The ends lost 7 bases at V and 5 bases at J; junction bases unmatched: 3. CDR3 length: 12 amino acids. Germline V gene sequence: CDR1 SNHLY, CDR2 FYNNEI. Full variable domain (remainder filled in from reference TRBV2 and TRBJ2-7): EPEVTQTPSHQVTQMGQEVILRCVPISNHLYFYWYRQILGQKVEFLVSFYNNEISEKSEIFDDQFSVERPDGSNFTLKIRSTKLEDSAMYFCASKGTGNEQYFGPGTRLTVT.

This rearrangement joins TRBV11-2 to TRBJ2-7; weak D call: TRBD2 (6 bases). The V end lost 2 bases, the J end lost 6 bases, and 14 bases lay between the germline ends. CDR3 size: 14 residues. Germline V gene lookup returns CDR1 SGHAT and CDR2 FQNNGV. CDR3: CASSLWAGGTEQYF. Written as DNA, the CDR3 is TGTGCCAGCAGCTTATGGGCAGGAGGGACCGAGCAGTACTTC.

The V and J genes are TRBV28 and TRBJ2-6, with D tentatively TRBD2 (7 bases). Germline CDR1 MDHEN, CDR2 SYDVKM. The CDR3 runs to 16 residues. The V end lost 1 base, the J end lost 2 bases, and 9 bases lay between the germline ends. The CDR3 here is CASSLSGGPGANVLTF. The CDR3 region has the DNA TGTGCCAGCAGTTTATCGGGGGGCCCTGGGGCCAACGTCCTGACTTTC. Combining the CDR3 with reference TRBV28 and TRBJ2-6 gives the whole variable domain DVKVTQSSRYLVKRTGEKVFLECVQDMDHENMFWYRQDPGLGLRLIYFSYDVKMKEKGDIPEGYSVSREKKERFSLILESASTNQTSMYLCASSLSGGPGANVLTFGAGSRLTVL.

The V call is TRBV11-3, the J call TRBJ2-7; maybe TRBD2 (5 bases). Per the germline V gene, CDR1 is SGHNT and CDR2 is YENEEA. The CDR3 loop spans 14 amino acids. V was cut by 5 bases and J by 5 bases, with 16 bases left in between. CDR3: CASSPGGRRDEQYF. CDR3 in DNA: TGTGCCAGCAGCCCTGGAGGTCGACGAGACGAGCAGTACTTC.

This rearrangement joins TRBV6-2 or TRBV6-3 to TRBJ1-2; D remains unclear. Germline CDR1 and CDR2: MNHEY and SVGEGT. Trimming cost V 4 bases and J 4 bases, with 10 bases left between them. The length of the CDR3 is 13 residues. CDR3 amino acids: CASSLPGSYGYTF. CDR3 in DNA: TGTGCCAGCAGTTTACCCGGGTCCTATGGCTACACCTTC.

This rearrangement joins TRBV5-5 to TRBJ1-1; 9 nucleotides agree with TRBD1. CDR3 length equals 15 residues. V was clipped by 3 bases and J by 4 bases; unmatched bases: 7. Germline V gene data show CDR1 as SGHKS and CDR2 as YYEKEE (reference sequence). DNA for the CDR3: TGTGCCAGCAGCTCCGGACAGGGGTTGGGCACTGAAGCTTTCTTT. Amino acid sequence: CASSSGQGLGTEAFF.

The chain employs TRBV28 and TRBJ2-3; D gene unclear. Trimming pared 4 bases from V and 6 bases from J, leaving 14 bases between. Per the germline V gene, CDR1 is MDHEN and CDR2 is SYDVKM. This CDR3 has 14 amino acids. This CDR3 reads CASSYDSARDTQYF. The CDR3 DNA follows: TGTGCCAGCAGTTATGACTCCGCACGGGATACGCAGTATTTT.

V is TRBV18 and J is TRBJ1-6; TRBD1 matches at 7 bases. V was clipped by 2 bases and J by 8 bases; unmatched bases: 3. This CDR3 region has 14 residues. Germline assignment: CDR1 KGHSH and CDR2 LQKENI. CDR3 sequence (DNA): TGTGCCAGCTCACCAGGGACAGAGTATTCACCCCTCCACTTT. This gives the protein CASSPGTEYSPLHF.

The V gene is TRBV12-3 or TRBV12-4, the J gene TRBJ1-2; 7 bases match TRBD1. The CDR3 covers 12 residues. Trimming cost V 6 bases and J 7 bases; bases outside gene matches: 5. The CDR3 nucleotides read TGTGCCAGCAGCCCGGACAGGAGTGGCTACACCTTC. Its protein is CASSPDRSGYTF.

The chain carries TRBV7-9 and TRBJ2-5; maybe TRBD1 (5 bases). The V gene lost 5 bases and the J gene lost 1 base, with 17 bases spanning the gap. The CDR3 loop spans 16 amino acids. CDR1 and CDR2 (germline): SEHNR, FQNEAQ (reference sequence). The CDR3 is CASSPLKGPRQETQYF. DNA for the CDR3: TGTGCCAGCAGCCCTCTCAAGGGGCCTCGCCAAGAGACCCAGTACTTC.

The sample holds a few counts of this clone. CDR3 nucleotide sequence: TGTGCCAGCAGTTCTCCCAGGGGTTCTTGGTACGAGCAGTACTTC. As protein: CASSSPRGSWYEQYF. V and J are TRBV6-5 and TRBJ2-7; maybe TRBD1 (6 bases). Trimming pared 4 bases from V and 4 bases from J, leaving 17 bases between. CDR1 MNHEY and CDR2 SVGAGI come from the germline V gene. The CDR3 is made up of 15 amino acids.

This chain connects TRBV28 to TRBJ2-7, with 11 bases that match TRBD2. V was clipped by 4 bases and J by 3 bases; unmatched bases: 5. The CDR3 extends over 15 amino acids. From germline, CDR1 is MDHEN and CDR2 SYDVKM. The CDR3 DNA follows: TGTGCCAGCAGTTCAATAGCGGGAGGGCTCTACGAGCAGTACTTC. It codes for CASSSIAGGLYEQYF. The variable domain in full, with the rest retrieved from reference TRBV28 and TRBJ2-7, is DVKVTQSSRYLVKRTGEKVFLECVQDMDHENMFWYRQDPGLGLRLIYFSYDVKMKEKGDIPEGYSVSREKKERFSLILESASTNQTSMYLCASSSIAGGLYEQYFGPGTRLTVT.

The gene calls are TRBV14 and TRBJ2-7; maybe TRBD1 (9 bases). V was clipped by 3 bases and J by 6 bases, with 18 bases between them. The germline V gene has CDR1 SGHDN and CDR2 FVKESK. The CDR3 loop spans 15 amino acids. This CDR3 is CASSQRGDREGEQYF. Written as DNA, the CDR3 is TGTGCCAGCAGCCAGCGGGGGGACAGGGAAGGCGAGCAGTACTTC. Together with reference TRBV14 and TRBJ2-7, the CDR3 gives the full variable domain: EAGVTQFPSHSVIEKGQTVTLRCDPISGHDNLYWYRRVMGKEIKFLLHFVKESKQDESGMPNNRFLAERTGGTYSTLKVQPAELEDSGVYFCASSQRGDREGEQYFGPGTRLTVT.

The J gene is TRBJ2-7, the V gene TRBV4-2; 7 positions agree with TRBD2. The V gene's germline CDR1 is LGHNA and CDR2 YNFKEQ. The V segment lost 1 base and the J segment 2 bases; nucleotides outside the gene matches: 14. The CDR3 sequence is 18 residues long. The CDR3, as DNA: TGTGCCAGCAGCCAAGTTATAGGACGGACTAGTAATACCTACGAGCAGTACTTC. Translating it yields CASSQVIGRTSNTYEQYF.

V gene TRBV6-7 combines with J gene TRBJ2-7; 7 bases align to TRBD2. TRBV6-7 is recorded as an ORF, its role being uncertain. This CDR3 is 17 amino acids long. V shed 4 bases and J 2 bases; nucleotides not matched to a gene: 14. DNA for the CDR3: TGTGCCAGCAGTTGGACTGGGAGGGGTATCCTGACCTACGAGCAGTACTTC. Translating it yields CASSWTGRGILTYEQYF.